Listed here are 8 T cell receptor beta chains from one sample, sequenced in a study of blood T cell repertoires in COVID-19. Profiled with immunoSEQ multiplex PCR; TCRdb holds only in-frame clones, not every one. The table has 130,000 or so clones, about four fifths seen once. Sequenced: peripheral blood. Receptors were obtained from a human donor in a cohort sampled during active COVID-19.

This chain connects TRBV5-1 to TRBJ2-2; 14 bases are shared with TRBD2. The CDR3 is made up of 18 amino acids. Per germline, CDR1 SGHRS and CDR2 YFSETQ. The junction had 3 bases not matched to a gene; V was cut back by 0 bases and J by 2 bases. Written as DNA, the CDR3 is TGCGCCAGCAGCTTGGCCGGGACTAGCGGGGGAAACACCGGGGAGCTGTTTTTT. Residues: CASSLAGTSGGNTGELFF.

The chain combines TRBV2 with TRBJ2-1; 11 bases agree with TRBD2. The CDR3 runs 16 residues. Unmatched junction bases numbered 6, after V lost 4 bases and J lost 4 bases. Germline values: CDR1 SNHLY, CDR2 FYNNEI. The CDR3 here is CASSADLAGGYNEQFF. The CDR3 nucleotides are TGTGCCAGCAGTGCGGACCTAGCGGGAGGTTACAATGAGCAGTTCTTC.

The V and J genes are TRBV18 and TRBJ1-5; D possibly corresponds to TRBD1 (5 bases). Germline V gene data show CDR1 as KGHSH and CDR2 as LQKENI. V dropped 3 bases and J dropped 5 bases, with 8 bases sitting between them. CDR3 length: 13 residues. For the CDR3, the DNA is TGTGCCAGCTCACCGACAGAGTATCAGCCCCAGCATTTT. Encoded protein: CASSPTEYQPQHF.

V gene TRBV18 combines with J gene TRBJ2-2; 8 positions match TRBD1. The CDR3 totals 13 residues. V shed 5 bases, J shed 7 bases, and the junction held 3 bases outside the gene matches. Germline assignment: CDR1 KGHSH and CDR2 LQKENI. CDR3: CASSGQGDGELFF. The CDR3 region has the DNA TGTGCCAGCTCAGGACAGGGCGACGGGGAGCTGTTTTTT.

This clone was seen more than once but under ten times. DNA for the CDR3: TGTGCCAGCAGCCAAGGAAGGACTGGAGGGAACACCATATATTTT. This codes for CASSQGRTGGNTIYF. The chain combines TRBV3-1 (or the pseudogene TRBV3-2) with TRBJ1-3, with no clear D. The germline V gene encodes CDR1 LGHDT and CDR2 YNNKEL (reference sequence). V lost 1 base and J lost 7, with 14 bases in between. The CDR3 consists of 15 residues.

The chain couples TRBV6-5 to TRBJ2-2, with D maybe TRBD2 (6 bases). Trimming pared 6 bases from V and 6 bases from J, leaving 14 bases between. The CDR3 sequence is 14 residues long. The germline CDR1 and CDR2 sequences are MNHEY and SVGAGI. CDR3 DNA sequence: TGTGCCAGCAGGCTTGGGAGGTCGGCCGGGGAGCTGTTTTTT. Translating it yields CASRLGRSAGELFF.

V and J are TRBV5-1 and TRBJ1-4, with a weak D call TRBD1 (6 bases). This CDR3 contains 14 residues. Deletions cut 2 bases from V and 5 bases from J, with 10 bases between. In germline, CDR1 is SGHRS, CDR2 YFSETQ. The CDR3 is CASSLNRVNEKLFF. Written as DNA, the CDR3 is TGCGCCAGCAGCTTAAACAGGGTGAATGAAAAACTGTTTTTT.

The chain links TRBV5-1 to TRBJ2-7; 7 bases map to TRBD1. Per germline, CDR1 SGHRS and CDR2 YFSETQ. This CDR3 region has 16 residues. Losses at the gene ends were 0 bases for V and 1 base for J; bases not matched to a gene: 7. This CDR3 is CASSLDPTGSSYEQYF. CDR3 in DNA: TGCGCCAGCAGCTTGGATCCGACAGGGTCTTCCTACGAGCAGTACTTC.